The 5 T cell receptor beta chains presented below share a single source sample, sequenced in a study of T cell responses to AZD1222 COVID-19 vaccine. Profiling relied on immunoSEQ multiplex PCR, and the TCRdb table lists in-frame clones only, not all of them. The sample lists 25,000 to 30,000 clones; approximately 88% were seen once. Sequenced material: peripheral blood, taken on day 0 of AZD1222 vaccination. These receptors all stem from an adult in good health.

DNA of the CDR3: TGTGCCAGCAGGAAGTTAAAGGGGGACATTCAGTACTTC. This encodes CASRKLKGDIQYF. V usage is TRBV3-1 (or the pseudogene TRBV3-2) and J usage is TRBJ2-4, with a possible D match to TRBD1 (6 bases). Germline loops: CDR1 LGHDT, CDR2 YNNKEL (reference sequence). This CDR3 is 13 amino acids long. The germline V and J ends were trimmed by 6 bases and 8 bases, with 14 bases remaining between them.

This clone came up a few times. V usage is TRBV28 and J usage is TRBJ1-2; D perhaps matches TRBD1 (5 bases). Germline assignment: CDR1 MDHEN and CDR2 SYDVKM. The CDR3 length is 13 residues. The V end lost 2 bases, the J end lost 7 bases, and 11 bases lay between the germline ends. The CDR3 DNA sequence: TGTGCCAGCAGTTTAGGGGGGATTGCTGGCTACACCTTC. Its translation: CASSLGGIAGYTF.

The chain recombines TRBV27 with TRBJ1-1; no clear D. The CDR3 runs to 13 residues. Trimming removed 8 bases from V and 0 bases from J, with 10 bases in between. CDR1 MNHEY and CDR2 SMNVEV come from the germline V gene (reference sequence). The CDR3 loop reads CASGISMNTEAFF. The CDR3 DNA is TGTGCCAGCGGTATTTCAATGAACACTGAAGCTTTCTTT.

The gene calls are TRBV4-1 and TRBJ1-5, with TRBD1 as a possible D gene (5 bases). The CDR3 has 13 amino acids. Between the trimmed V and J ends, which lost 4 bases and 9 bases, there was a span of 13 bases. CDR1 is MGHRA, CDR2 YSYEKL, per germline. Written as DNA, the CDR3 is TGCGCCAGCAGCCTGGGACGTTGGGGGCCCCAGCATTTT. This codes for CASSLGRWGPQHF.

This rearrangement joins TRBV3-1 (or the pseudogene TRBV3-2) to TRBJ2-2; 8 bases are a match to TRBD2. V lost 3 bases and J lost 1; bases outside the gene matches: 4. The germline V gene encodes CDR1 LGHDT and CDR2 YNNKEL (reference sequence). The CDR3 runs 16 residues. CDR3 nucleotides: TGTGCCAGCAGCCAGATTAGCGGGGTGAACACCGGGGAGCTGTTTTTT. It is translated as CASSQISGVNTGELFF.